This TCR beta chain was obtained from a study of synovial regulatory T cells in juvenile arthritis. Study observations and caveats: Largely private between patients, iaTreg TCR repertoires showed partial overlap with synovial Teff and blood CPL repertoires. CDR3 overlap with synovial Tregs was higher for iaTregs than other blood Tregs. Blood Treg cells that were inflammation-associated showed lower TCR diversity than other blood Treg cells.

Germline CDR1 reads SQVTM; CDR2 reads ANQGSEA. CDR3 size: 14 residues. Only the protein is available. HLA-DR+ Treg cells made up the iaTreg subset. To note about this clone: Its antigen is unidentified.

Assay: immunoSEQ multiplex PCR; the TCRdb copy retains only in-frame clones and omits some. This sample contains about 9,900 clones. The chain joins TRBV29-1 to TRBJ2-7; TCRdb's D gene call, TRBD2, goes unchecked for lack of DNA. The clonotype was recovered from a donor younger than 30 with juvenile idiopathic arthritis. The sequenced sample was Treg cells from blood. Subset noted: HLA-DR+ inflammation-associated blood Treg cells. The CDR3 spells CSVEVSGRSYEQYF.